Below, 30 T cell receptor beta chains from the same sample are listed, as sequenced in a study of PD-L1 blockade in urothelial cancer. Time point: pretreatment peripheral blood. Profiling relied on immunoSEQ multiplex PCR, and the TCRdb table lists in-frame clones only, not all of them. The sample has about 95,000 clones, around 91% seen once. The sequences come from PBMCs, collected around atezolizumab (anti-PD-L1) treatment. Receptors were obtained from a man aged 55 to 69 with urothelial cancer.

This sequence joins TRBV5-5 and TRBJ1-2; maybe TRBD1 (5 bases). The CDR3 runs to 12 residues. Looked up from germline, CDR1 is SGHKS and CDR2 is YYEKEE (reference sequence). Trimming pared 7 bases from V and 4 bases from J, leaving 11 bases between. CDR3 loop: CASSGGSYGYTF. The CDR3 bases are TGTGCCAGCTCGGGGGGATCCTATGGCTACACCTTC.

The chain carries TRBV19 and TRBJ2-7; TRBD2 matches at 10 bases. The CDR3 extends over 18 amino acids. Germline V CDR1 and CDR2: LNHDA, SQIVND (reference sequence). Trimming took 10 bases from V and 4 from J; bases not matched to a gene: 22. The DNA for the CDR3 is TGTGCCACCCGAAGGACTAGCGGCGTTCCCGGTCACAATTACGAGCAGTACTTC. Protein product: CATRRTSGVPGHNYEQYF.

The V gene is TRBV5-1, the J gene TRBJ2-1; 11 bases agree with TRBD2. V lost 2 bases, J lost 6 bases, and 1 base stayed unmatched. This CDR3 is 14 amino acids long. Germline CDR1 and CDR2: SGHRS and YFSETQ. The DNA for the CDR3 is TGCGCCAGCAGCTTCGGGACTAGCGGCAATGAGCAGTTCTTC. It codes for CASSFGTSGNEQFF.

CDR3 sequence: CASSLPTSGIETQYF. The CDR3 coding sequence is TGTGCCAGCAGCCTACCCACTAGCGGGATAGAGACCCAGTACTTC. The chain recombines TRBV7-2 with TRBJ2-5, with 10 bases aligning to TRBD2. The CDR3 runs to 15 residues. Germline V gene lookup returns CDR1 SGHTA and CDR2 FQGNSA. V shed 5 bases, J shed 4 bases, and the junction held 7 bases outside the gene matches.

The J gene is TRBJ2-7, the V gene TRBV25-1; the D gene is possibly TRBD2 (5 bases). The CDR3 covers 14 residues. With 7 bases removed from V and 3 bases from J, the gap between germline ends came to 16 bases. Germline V gene data show CDR1 as MGHDK and CDR2 as SYGVNS. This chain's CDR3 is CASTPEGGGYEQYF. DNA for the CDR3: TGTGCCAGCACCCCCGAGGGCGGTGGCTACGAGCAGTACTTC.

The CDR3 DNA reads TGTGCCAGCAGTTACGACAGGATGAACTATGGCTACACCTTC. Amino acid sequence: CASSYDRMNYGYTF. The chain employs TRBV6-5 and TRBJ1-2, with D possibly TRBD1 on 6 matching bases. Germline lookup yields CDR1 MNHEY and CDR2 SVGAGI. V dropped 2 bases and J dropped 2 bases, with 9 bases sitting between them. This CDR3 has 14 residues.

This CDR3 reads CASSFMTGEGQPQHF. CDR3 DNA sequence: TGCGCCAGCAGCTTTATGACAGGGGAAGGTCAGCCCCAGCATTTT. The chain employs TRBV5-1 and TRBJ1-5; 8 nucleotides agree with TRBD1. The germline gives CDR1 SGHRS, CDR2 YFSETQ. The CDR3 runs 15 residues. V lost 2 bases and J lost 6; bases outside the gene matches: 7.

J is TRBJ2-3 and V is TRBV6-4; D might be TRBD2 (6 bases). V was cut by 4 bases and J by 0 bases, with 11 bases left in between. Germline V gene lookup returns CDR1 MRHNA and CDR2 SNTAGT. The CDR3 is 15 residues long. The CDR3 sequence: CASSATGVSTDTQYF. The CDR3 nucleotides read TGTGCCAGCAGTGCCACGGGGGTGAGCACAGATACGCAGTATTTT.

This clone was detected once. The chain combines TRBV7-9 with TRBJ2-5; weak D call: TRBD1 (5 bases). CDR1 SEHNR and CDR2 FQNEAQ come from the germline V gene (reference sequence). V gave up 3 bases and J gave up 0 bases, with 14 bases separating them. The CDR3 has 16 amino acids. The DNA for the CDR3 is TGTGCCAGCAGCTTCCTTGGAAAAGGGGACCAAGAGACCCAGTACTTC. Protein sequence: CASSFLGKGDQETQYF.

The gene calls are TRBV10-1 and TRBJ2-1; 10 positions match TRBD1. The germline CDR1 and CDR2 sequences are WNHNN and SYGVQD (reference sequence). The CDR3 runs to 16 residues. V shed 0 bases, J shed 3 bases, and the junction held 2 bases outside the gene matches. CDR3 sequence (DNA): TGCGCCAGCAGTGAGTCCGGGACAGGGGTCTACAATGAGCAGTTCTTC. It translates to CASSESGTGVYNEQFF.

CDR3 bases: TGTGCCAGCAGTGAAGGGCCTGGTTTTGGCTACACCTTC. Translation: CASSEGPGFGYTF. The chain joins TRBV6-1 to TRBJ1-2; D not certain. The CDR3 spans 13 residues. Trimming stripped 1 base from V and 7 bases from J, with 10 bases between. Germline CDR1 reads MNHNS; CDR2 reads SASEGT.

V gene TRBV11-1 combines with J gene TRBJ2-7, with unresolved D. The germline CDR1 and CDR2 sequences are SGHAT and FQDESV (reference sequence). This CDR3 has 13 amino acids. The germline V and J ends were trimmed by 4 bases and 0 bases, with 7 bases remaining between them. In nucleotides, the CDR3 is TGTGCCAGCAGCTCCCGGTCCTCCTACGAGCAGTACTTC. This encodes CASSSRSSYEQYF.

A single count supports this clone. This chain uses TRBV27 with TRBJ1-5; D call uncertain. This CDR3 is 13 amino acids long. V lost 6 bases and J lost 7, with 13 bases in between. CDR1 is MNHEY and CDR2 is SMNVEV in the germline V gene (reference sequence). Here the CDR3 reads CASRGPAGQPQHF. As DNA, the CDR3 is TGTGCCAGCAGAGGGCCGGCGGGCCAGCCCCAGCATTTT.

The rearrangement joins TRBV6-4 to TRBJ2-3; TRBD2 agrees at 13 bases. Germline V CDR1 and CDR2: MRHNA, SNTAGT. Trimming took 3 bases from V and 6 from J; bases not matched to a gene: 12. This CDR3 has 18 amino acids. CDR3 bases: TGTGCCAGCAGTGAAATAGGTGGACTAGCGGGAGTGGCGGATACGCAGTATTTT. Its protein is CASSEIGGLAGVADTQYF.

The J gene is TRBJ2-7, the V gene TRBV2; D possibly corresponds to TRBD1 (6 bases). This CDR3 has 14 amino acids. Trimming took off 5 bases at V and 2 bases at J, with 13 bases between the two ends. Germline V gives CDR1 SNHLY, CDR2 FYNNEI. The CDR3 here is CASSKYRATYEQYF. In DNA form, the CDR3 reads TGTGCCAGCAGTAAATACAGGGCAACCTACGAGCAGTACTTC.

A few counts support this clone. This chain connects TRBV11-2 to TRBJ2-1; 11 bases are a match to TRBD2. Looked up from germline, CDR1 is SGHAT and CDR2 is FQNNGV. With V trimmed by 3 bases and J by 4 bases, 8 bases remained unmatched. The length of the CDR3 is 17 residues. In DNA form, the CDR3 reads TGTGCCAGCAGCTTTTTGGCGACTAGCGGGGAATACAATGAGCAGTTCTTC. Its protein is CASSFLATSGEYNEQFF.

This clone was detected a few times. J is TRBJ2-2 and V is TRBV7-6; 7 bases align to TRBD1. J was trimmed by 1 base and V by 2 bases; bases with no gene match: 10. The CDR3 length is 18 residues. Germline CDR1 and CDR2: SGHVS and FNYEAQ. The DNA of the CDR3 is TGTGCCAGCAGCTTAACCCCCCGGGCAGGGGGGAACACCGGGGAGCTGTTTTTT. It codes for CASSLTPRAGGNTGELFF.

The chain joins TRBV4-2 to TRBJ2-3, with 10 nucleotides matching TRBD2. There are 17 residues in the CDR3. In germline, CDR1 is LGHNA, CDR2 YNFKEQ. Germline trimming cut 2 bases from V and 4 bases from J; bases unmatched to any gene: 9. This CDR3 is CASSQIAGGQAADTQYF. The DNA of the CDR3 is TGTGCCAGCAGCCAAATAGCGGGAGGTCAAGCGGCAGATACGCAGTATTTT.

The count of this clone is one. V is TRBV7-2 and J is TRBJ1-2; D gene uncertain. The CDR3 covers 11 residues. Trimming removed 3 bases from V and 5 bases from J, with 4 bases in between. Germline V gene data show CDR1 as SGHTA and CDR2 as FQGNSA. The CDR3 protein is CASSFYYGYTF. The CDR3 DNA reads TGTGCCAGCAGCTTTTATTATGGCTACACCTTC.

The CDR3 nucleotides are TGTGCCAGCAGCTTAGTAAATGAAAAACTGTTTTTT. Translating it yields CASSLVNEKLFF. V usage is TRBV7-9 and J usage is TRBJ1-4, with unresolved D. V lost 1 base and J lost 5, with 2 bases in between. The CDR3 is 12 amino acids. The germline V gene has CDR1 SEHNR and CDR2 FQNEAQ (reference sequence). Filled out from reference TRBV7-9 and TRBJ1-4, the complete variable domain reads DTGVSQNPRHKITKRGQNVTFRCDPISEHNRLYWYRQTLGQGPEFLTYFQNEAQLEKSRLLSDRFSAERPKGSFSTLEIQRTEQGDSAMYLCASSLVNEKLFFGSGTQLSVL.

V gene TRBV18 combines with J gene TRBJ2-5, with 8 nucleotides matching TRBD2. V was clipped by 0 bases and J by 5 bases; unmatched bases: 5. The CDR3 consists of 15 residues. The germline gives CDR1 KGHSH, CDR2 LQKENI. Here the CDR3 reads CASSPPSREEETQYF. CDR3 DNA sequence: TGTGCCAGCTCACCACCATCGCGGGAGGAGGAGACCCAGTACTTC.

DNA of the CDR3: TGTGCCAGCAGCCTCCTCCCAGCGGGAGGTTTGGGCACGCAGTATTTT. Its translation: CASSLLPAGGLGTQYF. The chain couples TRBV14 to TRBJ2-3; 9 positions match TRBD2. CDR3 length: 16 residues. V shed 4 bases and J 9 bases; nucleotides not matched to a gene: 14. The germline gives CDR1 SGHDN, CDR2 FVKESK. Full variable domain (rest looked up from reference TRBV14 and TRBJ2-3): EAGVTQFPSHSVIEKGQTVTLRCDPISGHDNLYWYRRVMGKEIKFLLHFVKESKQDESGMPNNRFLAERTGGTYSTLKVQPAELEDSGVYFCASSLLPAGGLGTQYFGPGTRLTVL.

CDR3: CASGSTDRPPYGYTF. The CDR3, as DNA: TGTGCTAGTGGTTCCACGGACAGGCCCCCCTATGGCTACACCTTC. The gene calls are TRBV12-5 and TRBJ1-2; 7 bases match TRBD1. The J segment lost 4 bases and the V segment lost 4 bases, leaving 9 bases of the junction unmatched. The CDR3 runs to 15 residues. The germline V gene has CDR1 LGHNT and CDR2 FRNRAP.

This chain joins TRBV5-4 and TRBJ2-5, with D possibly being TRBD1 (6 bases). Looked up from germline, CDR1 is SGHNT and CDR2 is YYREEE (reference sequence). Trimming took 0 bases from V and 1 from J, leaving 13 bases between them. The CDR3 has 16 amino acids. The CDR3 DNA reads TGTGCCAGCAGCTTGGGAACCGGGACAACCCAAGAGACCCAGTACTTC. This sequence encodes CASSLGTGTTQETQYF.

The chain carries TRBV9 and TRBJ2-2, with D possibly matching TRBD2 (5 bases). The germline V gene encodes CDR1 SGDLS and CDR2 YYNGEE. This CDR3 has 14 amino acids. With 3 bases removed from V and 0 bases from J, the gap between germline ends came to 6 bases. The CDR3 here is CASSGGPNTGELFF. CDR3 nucleotide sequence: TGTGCCAGCAGCGGCGGGCCGAACACCGGGGAGCTGTTTTTT.

The CDR3 DNA follows: TGTGCCAGCAGCAGGGTCTCTGGGGCCAACGTCCTGACTTTC. Translated: CASSRVSGANVLTF. The J gene is TRBJ2-6, the V gene TRBV6-5, with D maybe TRBD1 (5 bases). CDR1 is MNHEY, CDR2 SVGAGI, per germline. Trimming took 6 bases from V and 0 from J, leaving 6 bases between them. This CDR3 is 14 amino acids long.

This chain uses TRBV5-4 with TRBJ1-1; possibly TRBD1 for D (5 bases). The CDR3 totals 15 residues. V lost 2 bases, J lost 11 bases, and 22 bases lay in between. CDR1 and CDR2 (germline): SGHNT, YYREEE (reference sequence). CDR3 nucleotide sequence: TGTGCCAGCAGCTTCGGTCCGCAGGGCCTCCTTTGGGCTTTCTTT. This translates into CASSFGPQGLLWAFF. The whole variable domain, remainder taken from reference TRBV5-4 and TRBJ1-1, is ETGVTQSPTHLIKTRGQQVTLRCSSQSGHNTVSWYQQALGQGPQFIFQYYREEENGRGNFPPRFSGLQFPNYSSELNVNALELDDSALYLCASSFGPQGLLWAFFGQGTRLTVV.

CDR3: CASIRGTYEQYF. As DNA, the CDR3 is TGTGCCAGCATTAGGGGAACCTACGAGCAGTACTTC. The J gene is TRBJ2-7, the V gene TRBV2; D possibly corresponds to TRBD1 (5 bases). The length of the CDR3 is 12 residues. Germline V lookup: CDR1 SNHLY, CDR2 FYNNEI. Deletions cut 7 bases from V and 2 bases from J, with 9 bases between.

The chain recombines TRBV11-2 with TRBJ2-7; a weak D match, TRBD2 (6 bases). The length of the CDR3 is 14 residues. Between the trimmed V and J ends, which lost 1 base and 2 bases, there was a span of 9 bases. CDR1 SGHAT and CDR2 FQNNGV come from the germline V gene. For the CDR3, the DNA is TGTGCCAGCAGCTTAGCCAGGGAGGCCTACGAGCAGTACTTC. Protein: CASSLAREAYEQYF.

This clone is a singleton in its sample. The CDR3 is CASSLDRPNYGYTF. Written as DNA, the CDR3 is TGTGCCAGCAGCCTGGACAGACCTAACTATGGCTACACCTTC. This sequence joins TRBV9 and TRBJ1-2; weak D call: TRBD1 (6 bases). Trimming cost V 4 bases and J 0 bases, with 10 bases left between them. Germline values: CDR1 SGDLS, CDR2 YYNGEE. The CDR3 spans 14 residues.